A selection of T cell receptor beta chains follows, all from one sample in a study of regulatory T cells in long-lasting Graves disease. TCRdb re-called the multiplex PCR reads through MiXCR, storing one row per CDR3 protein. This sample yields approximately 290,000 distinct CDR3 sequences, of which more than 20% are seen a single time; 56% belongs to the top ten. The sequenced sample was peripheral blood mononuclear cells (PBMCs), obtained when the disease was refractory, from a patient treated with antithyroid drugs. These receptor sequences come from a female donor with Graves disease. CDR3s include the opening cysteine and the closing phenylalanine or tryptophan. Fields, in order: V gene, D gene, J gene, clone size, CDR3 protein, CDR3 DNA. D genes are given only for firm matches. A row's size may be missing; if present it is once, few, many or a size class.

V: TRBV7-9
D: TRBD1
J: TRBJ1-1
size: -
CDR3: CASRKNRGSDTEAFF
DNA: TGTGCCAGCAGGAAGAACAGGGGGTCGGACACTGAAGCTTTCTTT

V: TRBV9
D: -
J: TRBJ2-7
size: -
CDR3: CASSVANWGEQYF
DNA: TGTGCCAGCAGCGTAGCCAACTGGGGCGAGCAGTACTTC

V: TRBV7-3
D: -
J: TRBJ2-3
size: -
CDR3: CASSPTLSTDTQYF
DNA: TGTGCCAGCAGCCCCACTTTAAGCACAGATACGCAGTATTTT

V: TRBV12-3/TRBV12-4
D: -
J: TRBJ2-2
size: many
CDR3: CASSLALREGAQFGELFF
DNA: TGTGCCAGCAGTTTAGCGCTAAGGGAGGGGGCGCAGTTCGGGGAGCTGTTTTTT

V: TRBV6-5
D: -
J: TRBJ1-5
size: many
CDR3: CASSYSSEGRQPQHF
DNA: TGTGCCAGCAGTTACTCTAGCGAGGGGAGACAGCCCCAGCATTTT

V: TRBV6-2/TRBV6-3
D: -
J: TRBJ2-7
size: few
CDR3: CASSYSSAGRSYEQYF
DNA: TGTGCCAGCAGTTATTCGTCCGCAGGCCGTTCCTACGAGCAGTACTTC

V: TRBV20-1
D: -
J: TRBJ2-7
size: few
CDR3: CSARVLQGPIYEQYF
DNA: TGCAGTGCTAGAGTCCTACAGGGACCTATCTACGAGCAGTACTTC

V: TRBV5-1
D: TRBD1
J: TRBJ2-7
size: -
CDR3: CASSWGQGDEQYF
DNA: TGCGCCAGCAGCTGGGGACAGGGAGACGAGCAGTACTTC

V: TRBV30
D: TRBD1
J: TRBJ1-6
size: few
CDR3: CAWSGPGQLAPLHF
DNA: TGTGCCTGGAGTGGTCCGGGACAGTTGGCACCCCTCCACTTT

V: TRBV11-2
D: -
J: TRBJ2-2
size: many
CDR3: CASSPWGGDTGELFF
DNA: TGTGCCAGCAGCCCGTGGGGCGGGGACACCGGGGAGCTGTTTTTT

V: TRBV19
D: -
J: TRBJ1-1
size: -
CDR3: CATTSYMNTEAFF
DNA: TGTGCCACGACTTCGTACATGAACACTGAAGCTTTCTTT

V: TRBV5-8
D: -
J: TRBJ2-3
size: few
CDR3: CASSDSGTSTDTQYF
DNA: TGTGCCAGCAGCGATAGCGGAACTAGCACAGATACGCAGTATTTT

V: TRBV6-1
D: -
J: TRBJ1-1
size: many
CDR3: CASRDSRLGTEAFF
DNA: TGTGCCAGCAGAGACTCCCGTTTGGGCACTGAAGCTTTCTTT

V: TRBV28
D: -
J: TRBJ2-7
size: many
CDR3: CASSPFFGSSLGYEQYF
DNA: TGTGCCAGCAGTCCCTTTTTCGGTTCTTCCCTAGGGTACGAGCAGTACTTC

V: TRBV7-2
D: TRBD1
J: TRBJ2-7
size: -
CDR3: CASSRTGGDYEQYF
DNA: TGTGCCAGCAGCCGGACAGGGGGCGATTACGAGCAGTACTTC

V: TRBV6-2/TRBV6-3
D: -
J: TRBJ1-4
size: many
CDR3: CASSYQLKGEKLFF
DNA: TGTGCCAGCAGTTACCAGCTAAAGGGGGAAAAACTGTTTTTT

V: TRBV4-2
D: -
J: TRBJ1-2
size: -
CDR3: CASSEHGSNYGYTF
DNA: TGTGCCAGCAGCGAGCACGGTTCTAACTATGGCTACACCTTC

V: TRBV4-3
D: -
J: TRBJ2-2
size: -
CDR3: CASSQDRTSGELFF
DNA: TGCGCCAGCAGCCAGGACAGAACGTCCGGGGAGCTGTTTTTT

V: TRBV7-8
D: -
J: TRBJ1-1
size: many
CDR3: CASSLGREAFF
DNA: TGTGCCAGCAGCCTCGGACGTGAAGCTTTCTTT

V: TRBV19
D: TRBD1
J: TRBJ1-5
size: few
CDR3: CATSGQETRQPQHF
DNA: TGTGCCACCTCGGGACAGGAAACTCGACAGCCCCAGCATTTT

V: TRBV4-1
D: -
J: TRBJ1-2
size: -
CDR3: CASSQESRQGRSYTF
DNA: TGCGCCAGCAGCCAAGAATCGAGGCAGGGAAGGAGCTACACCTTC

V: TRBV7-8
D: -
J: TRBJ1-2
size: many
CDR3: CASSLGNQNYGYTF
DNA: TGTGCCAGCAGCTTAGGCAACCAAAACTATGGCTACACCTTC

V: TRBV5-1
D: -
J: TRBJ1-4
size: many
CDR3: CASSSGRDNEKLFF
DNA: TGCGCCAGCAGCTCTGGACGGGATAATGAAAAACTGTTTTTT

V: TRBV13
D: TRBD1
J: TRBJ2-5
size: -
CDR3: CASSLAGRGFRETQYF
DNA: TGTGCCAGCAGCTTAGCAGGCAGGGGGTTTCGAGAGACCCAGTACTTC

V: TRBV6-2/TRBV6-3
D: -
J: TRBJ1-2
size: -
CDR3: CASSYSRGDVGYGYTF
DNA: TGTGCCAGCAGTTACTCCCGGGGTGATGTTGGCTATGGCTACACCTTC

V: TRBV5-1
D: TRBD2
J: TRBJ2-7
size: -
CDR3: CASSFGGLAGGSYEQYF
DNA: TGCGCCAGCAGCTTCGGCGGGCTAGCGGGAGGTTCCTACGAGCAGTACTTC

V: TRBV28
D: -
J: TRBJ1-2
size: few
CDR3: CASSTGGGPGYTF
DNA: TGTGCCAGCAGTACCGGGGGTGGTCCTGGCTACACCTTC

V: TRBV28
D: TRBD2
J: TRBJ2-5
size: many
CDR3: CASSNSGAGETQYF
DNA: TGTGCCAGCAGCAACAGCGGGGCAGGAGAGACCCAGTACTTC

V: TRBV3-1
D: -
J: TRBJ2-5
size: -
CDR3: CASSQDSVQETQYF
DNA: TGTGCCAGCAGCCAAGATAGCGTCCAAGAGACCCAGTACTTC

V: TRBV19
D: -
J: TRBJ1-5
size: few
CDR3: CASSIVPGGPQHF
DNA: TGTGCCAGTAGTATAGTCCCCGGTGGGCCCCAGCATTTT

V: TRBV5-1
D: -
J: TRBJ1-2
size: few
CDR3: CASSTGPRRGGYTF
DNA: TGCGCCAGCAGCACGGGGCCCAGACGTGGTGGCTACACCTTC

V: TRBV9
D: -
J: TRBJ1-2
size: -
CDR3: CASSAPQDLYGYTF
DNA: TGTGCCAGCAGCGCCCCGCAGGACCTCTATGGCTACACCTTC

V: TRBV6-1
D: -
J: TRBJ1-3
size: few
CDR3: CASGASGSGNTIYF
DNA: TGTGCCAGCGGGGCGTCGGGCTCTGGAAACACCATATATTTT

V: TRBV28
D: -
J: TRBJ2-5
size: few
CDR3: CASSRRRPKETQYF
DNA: TGTGCCAGCTCTCGCAGAAGACCTAAAGAGACCCAGTACTTC

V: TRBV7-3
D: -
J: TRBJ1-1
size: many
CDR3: CASSLTLNTEAFF
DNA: TGTGCCAGCAGCTTAACATTGAACACTGAAGCTTTCTTT

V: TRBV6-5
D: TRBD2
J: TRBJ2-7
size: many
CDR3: CASSYVRQYPGLAGYEQYF
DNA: TGTGCCAGCAGTTATGTTAGGCAGTATCCGGGACTAGCGGGGTACGAGCAGTACTTC

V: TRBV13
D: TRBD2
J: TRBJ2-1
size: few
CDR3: CASSLEWEGEQFF
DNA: TGTGCCAGCAGCTTAGAGTGGGAGGGTGAGCAGTTCTTC

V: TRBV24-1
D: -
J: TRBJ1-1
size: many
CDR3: CATSGEVGTEAFF
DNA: TGTGCCACCAGTGGGGAGGTGGGCACTGAAGCTTTCTTT

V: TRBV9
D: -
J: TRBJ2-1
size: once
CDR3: CASSTHPGIGYNEQFF
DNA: TGTGCCAGCAGCACCCACCCCGGGATAGGGTACAATGAGCAGTTCTTC

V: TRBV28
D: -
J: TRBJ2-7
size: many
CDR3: CASWDLPYEQYF
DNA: TGTGCCAGCTGGGACCTGCCTTACGAGCAGTACTTC

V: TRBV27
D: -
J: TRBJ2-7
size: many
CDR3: CASSLSTPGRSSEQYF
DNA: TGTGCCAGCAGTTTATCCACACCGGGACGTAGTAGCGAGCAGTACTTC

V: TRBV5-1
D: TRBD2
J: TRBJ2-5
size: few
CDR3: CASSWQAGEGKETQYF
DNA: TGCGCCAGCAGCTGGCAAGCGGGAGAAGGAAAGGAGACCCAGTACTTC

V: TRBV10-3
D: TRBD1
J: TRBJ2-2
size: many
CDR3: CAISGTGNTGELFF
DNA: TGTGCCATCAGTGGGACAGGGAACACCGGGGAGCTGTTTTTT

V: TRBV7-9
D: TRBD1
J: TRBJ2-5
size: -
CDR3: CASSPDRVQTQYF
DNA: TGTGCCAGCAGCCCAGACAGGGTGCAGACCCAGTACTTC

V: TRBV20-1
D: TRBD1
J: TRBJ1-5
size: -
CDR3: CSAKRGGGVQPQHF
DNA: TGCAGTGCTAAGAGAGGGGGCGGGGTTCAGCCCCAGCATTTT

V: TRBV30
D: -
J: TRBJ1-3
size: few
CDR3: CAWSPSRQFSGNTIYF
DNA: TGTGCCTGGAGCCCTTCTAGACAGTTCTCTGGAAACACCATATATTTT

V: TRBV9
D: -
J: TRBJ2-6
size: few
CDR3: CASSASRADSGANVLTF
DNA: TGTGCCAGCAGCGCCTCACGCGCCGACTCTGGGGCCAACGTCCTGACTTTC

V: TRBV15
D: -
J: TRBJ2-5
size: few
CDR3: CATSRQGLETQYF
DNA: TGTGCCACCAGCAGACAGGGACTGGAGACCCAGTACTTC

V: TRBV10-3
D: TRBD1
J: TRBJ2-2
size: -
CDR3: CATGDRGAVAGELFF
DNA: TGTGCCACCGGGGACAGGGGGGCTGTGGCCGGGGAGCTGTTTTTT

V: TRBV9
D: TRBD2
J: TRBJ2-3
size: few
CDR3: CASSWGSGSETDTQYF
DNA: TGTGCCAGCAGCTGGGGTAGCGGGAGTGAAACAGATACGCAGTATTTT